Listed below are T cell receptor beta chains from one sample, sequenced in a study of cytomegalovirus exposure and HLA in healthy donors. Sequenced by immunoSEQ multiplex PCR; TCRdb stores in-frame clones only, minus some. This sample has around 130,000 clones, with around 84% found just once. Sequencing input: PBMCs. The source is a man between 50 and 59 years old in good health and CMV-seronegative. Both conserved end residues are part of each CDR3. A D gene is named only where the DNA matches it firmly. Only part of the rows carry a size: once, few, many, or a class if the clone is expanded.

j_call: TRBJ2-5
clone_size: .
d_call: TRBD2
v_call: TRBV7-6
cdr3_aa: CASSLAPPSSTSGQETQYF
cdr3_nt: TGTGCCAGCAGCTTAGCCCCCCCCTCGTCGACTAGCGGCCAAGAGACCCAGTACTTC

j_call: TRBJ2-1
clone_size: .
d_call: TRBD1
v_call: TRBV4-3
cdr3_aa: CASSQVAGTGLWNEQFF
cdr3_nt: TGCGCCAGCAGCCAAGTCGCTGGGACAGGGCTTTGGAATGAGCAGTTCTTC

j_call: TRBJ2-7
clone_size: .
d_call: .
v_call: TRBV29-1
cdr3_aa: CSVAPGKDEQYF
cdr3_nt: TGCAGCGTTGCGCCAGGGAAGGACGAGCAGTACTTC

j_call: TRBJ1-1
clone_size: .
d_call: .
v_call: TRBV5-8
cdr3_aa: CASSWGGWRDQAFF
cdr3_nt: TGTGCCAGCAGCTGGGGGGGCTGGAGAGACCAAGCTTTCTTT

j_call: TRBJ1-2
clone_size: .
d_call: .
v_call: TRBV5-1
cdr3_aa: CASSYWSRDGYTF
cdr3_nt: TGCGCCAGCAGCTATTGGAGCAGGGATGGCTACACCTTC

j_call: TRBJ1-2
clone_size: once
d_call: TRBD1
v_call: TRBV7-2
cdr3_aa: CASSIPRDREGGYTF
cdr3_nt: TGTGCCAGCAGCATCCCCCGGGACAGGGAGGGTGGCTACACCTTC

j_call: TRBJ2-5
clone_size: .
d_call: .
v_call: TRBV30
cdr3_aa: CAWSIKGSETQYF
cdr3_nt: TGTGCCTGGAGTATCAAGGGGTCAGAGACCCAGTACTTC

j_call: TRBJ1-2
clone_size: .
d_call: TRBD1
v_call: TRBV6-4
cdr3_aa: CASRPGTGASGYTF
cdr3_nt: TGTGCCAGCAGACCCGGGACAGGGGCTTCGGGCTACACCTTC

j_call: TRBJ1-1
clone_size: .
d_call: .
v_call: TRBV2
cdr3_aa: CASSDLTALNTEAFF
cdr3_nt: TGTGCCAGCAGTGACCTAACAGCTCTGAACACTGAAGCTTTCTTT

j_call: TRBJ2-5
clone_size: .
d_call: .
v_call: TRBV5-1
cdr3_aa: CASSFLSQETQYF
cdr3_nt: TGCGCCAGCAGCTTTCTGTCCCAAGAGACCCAGTACTTC

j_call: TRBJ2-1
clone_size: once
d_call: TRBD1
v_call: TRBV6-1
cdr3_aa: CASSWSGTVYNEQFF
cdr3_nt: TGTGCCAGCAGCTGGTCCGGGACAGTCTACAATGAGCAGTTCTTC